Below are 28 T cell receptor beta chains sequenced from a single sample in a study of blood T cell repertoires in COVID-19. Data came from immunoSEQ multiplex PCR; TCRdb stores just in-frame clones and leaves some out. The sample gives tens of thousands of clones, roughly 78% of which show up once; 10% is in the top ten. The sequenced material came from peripheral blood. The receptors here all came from a man between 60 and 75 years old with acute or convalescent COVID-19.

CDR3 bases: TGCGCCAGCAGCTTGGCGACAGGGGGCAAGCAGTACTTC. Residues: CASSLATGGKQYF. The V call is TRBV5-1, the J call TRBJ2-7, with TRBD1 identical over 10 bases. CDR1 is SGHRS and CDR2 is YFSETQ in the germline V gene. Trimming took 0 bases from V and 8 from J; bases not matched to a gene: 2. The CDR3 has 13 residues.

This clone was counted once. The genes are TRBV6-5 and TRBJ1-1, with 10 nucleotides matching TRBD1. V lost 5 bases, J lost 4 bases, and 7 bases stayed unmatched. The CDR3 covers 15 residues. Germline V lookup: CDR1 MNHEY, CDR2 SVGAGI. The CDR3 reads CASSPPGTGVTEAFF. The CDR3 nucleotides are TGTGCCAGCAGTCCGCCTGGGACAGGGGTCACTGAAGCTTTCTTT.

This clone has a handful of counts. This rearrangement joins TRBV6-5 to TRBJ1-1; no clear D gene. The germline gives CDR1 MNHEY, CDR2 SVGAGI. Deletions cut 7 bases from V and 1 base from J, with 13 bases between. The CDR3 is 14 residues long. The CDR3 loop reads CASTARGKNTEAFF. The CDR3 DNA follows: TGTGCCAGCACCGCCCGCGGTAAGAACACTGAAGCTTTCTTT.

The chain uses TRBV7-8 and TRBJ2-1; 13 nucleotides match TRBD2. This CDR3 spans 16 amino acids. The V gene end was trimmed by 6 bases and the J gene end by 4 bases; junction bases not matched to a gene: 6. Germline V lookup: CDR1 SGHVS, CDR2 FQNEAQ. DNA for the CDR3: TGTGCCAGCAGTGTACTAGCGGGAGGGTGGTACAATGAGCAGTTCTTC. It specifies CASSVLAGGWYNEQFF.

This chain links TRBV11-2 with TRBJ2-5, with D possibly matching TRBD2 (5 bases). The CDR3 is 15 amino acids. Germline CDR1 is SGHAT and CDR2 is FQNNGV. Trimming cost V 3 bases and J 2 bases, with 13 bases left between them. CDR3 bases: TGTGCCAGCAGCTTTACCTCCGGGGAACAAGAGACCCAGTACTTC. Translating it yields CASSFTSGEQETQYF.

This chain uses TRBV4-1 with TRBJ1-5; 9 bases map to TRBD1. The germline gives CDR1 MGHRA, CDR2 YSYEKL. CDR3 length equals 14 residues. Trimming cost V 5 bases and J 7 bases; bases outside gene matches: 6. CDR3 bases: TGCGCCAGCAGCTTCGGACAGGGGAACCAGCCCCAGCATTTT. This translates into CASSFGQGNQPQHF.

The chain has TRBV5-1 and TRBJ2-1; 7 bases align to TRBD1. J lost 7 bases, V lost 2 bases, and 9 bases had no gene match. Germline CDR1 SGHRS, CDR2 YFSETQ. This CDR3 spans 15 amino acids. This chain's CDR3 is CASSFLGDSGNEQFF. The CDR3 nucleotides read TGCGCCAGCAGCTTCTTGGGGGACAGTGGGAATGAGCAGTTCTTC.

This clone was seen only a few times. The chain has TRBV3-1 (or the pseudogene TRBV3-2) and TRBJ2-7; a weak D match, TRBD1 (6 bases). With 1 base removed from V and 2 bases from J, the gap between germline ends came to 12 bases. The CDR3 has 15 residues. CDR1 LGHDT and CDR2 YNNKEL come from the germline V gene (reference sequence). The chain's CDR3 is CASSQVSGAAYEQYF. The DNA for the CDR3 is TGTGCCAGCAGCCAAGTTTCAGGGGCAGCCTACGAGCAGTACTTC.

The chain recombines TRBV7-2 with TRBJ2-1; D may be TRBD2 (6 bases). The V gene's germline CDR1 is SGHTA and CDR2 FQGNSA. There are 14 residues in the CDR3. Trimming removed 5 bases from V and 3 bases from J, with 11 bases in between. This CDR3 reads CASSIRLVYNEQFF. The CDR3 DNA follows: TGTGCCAGCAGCATAAGACTAGTCTACAATGAGCAGTTCTTC.

J is TRBJ1-2 and V is TRBV6-5; 8 bases map to TRBD1. The V gene end was trimmed by 10 bases and the J gene end by 2 bases; junction bases not matched to a gene: 9. CDR3 length: 14 residues. Germline V lookup: CDR1 MNHEY, CDR2 SVGAGI. Here the CDR3 DNA reads TGTGCCACCAGGGACAGGCAAAGGAACTATGGCTACACCTTC. Translating gives CATRDRQRNYGYTF.

The chain carries TRBV6-6 and TRBJ2-1, with 9 bases matching TRBD2. CDR1 and CDR2 (germline): MNHNY, SVGAGI (reference sequence). The CDR3 runs 15 residues. V dropped 2 bases and J dropped 5; count of bases not matched to a gene: 4. CDR3 DNA sequence: TGTGCCAGCAGTTACGGTAGCGGGGGCCACAATGAGCAGTTCTTC. It yields the protein CASSYGSGGHNEQFF.

The chain links TRBV7-8 to TRBJ2-1; TRBD2 agrees at 9 bases. This CDR3 is 14 amino acids long. CDR1 and CDR2 (germline): SGHVS, FQNEAQ. Trimming at V came to 5 bases and at J to 9 bases, leaving 8 bases not matched to a gene. This CDR3 is CASSRGTSRSEQFF. Here the CDR3 DNA reads TGTGCCAGCAGCCGAGGGACTAGCAGAAGTGAGCAGTTCTTC.

Written as DNA, the CDR3 is TGTGCCAGCGCCGGGACAAGGGTCAGCGAGCAGTACTTC. It encodes CASAGTRVSEQYF. V and J are TRBV6-5 and TRBJ2-7; weak D call: TRBD1 (6 bases). With 8 bases removed from V and 6 bases from J, the gap between germline ends came to 17 bases. There are 13 residues in the CDR3. CDR1 MNHEY and CDR2 SVGAGI come from the germline V gene.

The genes are TRBV10-3 and TRBJ2-1; 13 nucleotides agree with TRBD2. CDR3 length: 14 residues. Trimming took 4 bases from V and 7 from J; bases not matched to a gene: 1. CDR1 is ENHRY, CDR2 SYGVKD, per germline. CDR3 loop: CAISGTSGRNEQFF. The CDR3 region has the DNA TGTGCCATCAGTGGGACTAGCGGGAGAAATGAGCAGTTCTTC.

This clone showed up just a few times. The chain links TRBV28 to TRBJ2-1; 11 bases are shared with TRBD2. V lost 5 bases and J lost 5; bases outside the gene matches: 11. The CDR3 runs to 17 residues. CDR1 and CDR2 (germline): MDHEN, SYDVKM. The CDR3 region has the DNA TGTGCCAGCAGTCCTTTTGGAGGGACTAGCGGAGACAATGAGCAGTTCTTC. It codes for CASSPFGGTSGDNEQFF. The entire variable domain, with the rest obtained from reference TRBV28 and TRBJ2-1, is as follows: DVKVTQSSRYLVKRTGEKVFLECVQDMDHENMFWYRQDPGLGLRLIYFSYDVKMKEKGDIPEGYSVSREKKERFSLILESASTNQTSMYLCASSPFGGTSGDNEQFFGPGTRLTVL.

This clone was detected a few times. V usage is TRBV4-2 and J usage is TRBJ1-6; D is perhaps TRBD1 (5 bases). Germline values: CDR1 LGHNA, CDR2 YNFKEQ. This CDR3 spans 17 amino acids. Trimming left V 0 bases short and J 10 bases short, with 19 bases between. CDR3 sequence: CASSQDTRGGGNSPLHF. CDR3 nucleotides: TGTGCCAGCAGCCAAGATACGCGGGGCGGAGGAAACTCACCCCTCCACTTT.

The chain employs TRBV3-1 (or the pseudogene TRBV3-2) and TRBJ2-5; D possibly corresponds to TRBD1 (5 bases). This CDR3 contains 15 residues. Germline V gives CDR1 LGHDT, CDR2 YNNKEL (reference sequence). V dropped 0 bases and J dropped 3 bases, with 11 bases sitting between them. This chain's CDR3 is CASSQDLGPEETQYF. In nucleotides, the CDR3 is TGTGCCAGCAGCCAAGATTTGGGGCCAGAAGAGACCCAGTACTTC.

The chain links TRBV6-1 to TRBJ1-2; D gene ambiguous. The V gene lost 2 bases and the J gene lost 5 bases, with 9 bases spanning the gap. The CDR3 length is 13 residues. Germline V gene data show CDR1 as MNHNS and CDR2 as SASEGT. CDR3 nucleotide sequence: TGTGCCAGCAGTGAATCGGCGGAATATGGCTACACCTTC. Translation: CASSESAEYGYTF.

The chain uses TRBV7-2 and TRBJ1-1; D may be TRBD1 (6 bases). The V end was cut by 3 bases, the J end by 4 bases, with 9 bases between. CDR3 length: 13 amino acids. Germline V CDR1 and CDR2: SGHTA, FQGNSA. This CDR3 is CASSLDSLTEAFF. CDR3 DNA: TGTGCCAGCAGCTTGGACAGCCTCACTGAAGCTTTCTTT.

There are a few counts of this clone. This chain joins TRBV18 and TRBJ1-1; no clear D gene. The CDR3 runs to 13 residues. V was trimmed by 0 bases and J by 7 bases, leaving 9 bases between them. Per germline, CDR1 KGHSH and CDR2 LQKENI. The CDR3 here is CASSPPIRGEAFF. In DNA, the CDR3 is TGTGCCAGCTCACCACCAATTCGGGGTGAAGCTTTCTTT. Supplemented by reference TRBV18 and TRBJ1-1, the full variable domain reads NAGVMQNPRHLVRRRGQEARLRCSPMKGHSHVYWYRQLPEEGLKFMVYLQKENIIDESGMPKERFSAEFPKEGPSILRIQQVVRGDSAAYFCASSPPIRGEAFFGQGTRLTVV.

The chain recombines TRBV7-6 with TRBJ2-1, with 10 bases lining up with TRBD2. V trimming: 1 base; J trimming: 6 bases; junction bases outside the gene matches: 3. Germline assignment: CDR1 SGHVS and CDR2 FNYEAQ. The CDR3 consists of 15 residues. This CDR3 is CASSLGASGSNEQFF. CDR3 DNA: TGTGCCAGCAGCTTAGGGGCTAGCGGGAGCAATGAGCAGTTCTTC.

This chain joins TRBV10-3 and TRBJ1-1; TRBD1 matches 10 bases. The V gene end was trimmed by 8 bases and the J gene end by 1 base; junction bases not matched to a gene: 7. This CDR3 has 15 amino acids. Germline CDR1 reads ENHRY; CDR2 reads SYGVKD. The CDR3 protein is CAIRDRGPENTEAFF. The CDR3 nucleotides read TGTGCCATCCGGGACAGGGGCCCAGAGAACACTGAAGCTTTCTTT.

The rearrangement links TRBV6-2 or TRBV6-3 to TRBJ1-2; TRBD1 aligns across 9 bases. V lost 3 bases and J lost 6; bases outside the gene matches: 5. Germline assignment: CDR1 MNHEY and CDR2 SVGEGT. This CDR3 has 14 residues. This CDR3 is CASSYPGTGHGYTF. The DNA of the CDR3 is TGTGCCAGCAGTTATCCCGGGACAGGGCATGGCTACACCTTC.

The V call is TRBV18, the J call TRBJ1-5; TRBD1 aligns across 11 bases. The CDR3 contains 15 residues. The germline gives CDR1 KGHSH, CDR2 LQKENI. The V and J ends lost 3 bases and 5 bases, in that order; junction bases with no gene match: 3. The CDR3 nucleotides are TGTGCCAGCTCACCTGGGACAGGGGGGGATCAGCCCCAGCATTTT. This encodes CASSPGTGGDQPQHF.

The V and J genes are TRBV28 and TRBJ1-5, with D possibly TRBD1 on 6 matching bases. Looked up from germline, CDR1 is MDHEN and CDR2 is SYDVKM. The CDR3 runs 15 residues. Trimming removed 5 bases at V and 6 bases at J, with 17 bases between. In DNA, the CDR3 is TGTGCCAGCAGTGTAGGGGGGGGGCGGAGTCAGCCCCAGCATTTT. Protein sequence: CASSVGGGRSQPQHF.

The gene calls are TRBV2 and TRBJ1-3; weak D call: TRBD1 (6 bases). The CDR3 runs to 15 residues. Trimming left V 8 bases short and J 4 bases short, with 18 bases between. Per germline, CDR1 SNHLY and CDR2 FYNNEI. The CDR3 here is CASSGTGSEGNTIYF. The CDR3 DNA reads as TGTGCCAGCTCAGGTACAGGGAGCGAGGGAAACACCATATATTTT.

The chain couples TRBV7-6 to TRBJ2-6, with 7 bases identical to TRBD2. The V gene end was trimmed by 0 bases and the J gene end by 2 bases; junction bases not matched to a gene: 1. Germline CDR1 reads SGHVS; CDR2 reads FNYEAQ. The CDR3 is made up of 16 amino acids. The CDR3 is CASSLAGGTGANVLTF. CDR3 sequence (DNA): TGTGCCAGCAGCTTAGCGGGGGGGACTGGGGCCAACGTCCTGACTTTC.

This chain joins TRBV3-1 (or the pseudogene TRBV3-2) and TRBJ2-7; 7 bases line up with TRBD2. From germline, CDR1 is LGHDT and CDR2 YNNKEL (reference sequence). The CDR3 consists of 14 residues. Trimming cost V 0 bases and J 7 bases; bases outside gene matches: 6. DNA of the CDR3: TGTGCCAGCAGCCAAGACTCCGGCGGGGGAGAGCAGTACTTC. Translating it yields CASSQDSGGGEQYF.